This TCR beta chain was sequenced during a study of PD-1 blockade in classical Hodgkin lymphoma (TCRdb year 2020). In terms of the full investigation: Nivolumab dosing was 3 mg/kg intravenously every 2 weeks, continuing until either disease progression or unacceptable toxicity. A peripheral blood immune signature of response to PD-1 blockade in classical Hodgkin lymphoma was defined using TCR beta sequencing and CyTOF.

General conclusions and limits of the study: The study was restricted to a single clinical trial cohort, and the causes of repertoire differences, possibly disease activity or prior therapy, were left undefined. Baseline TCR diversity was reported to be lower in newly diagnosed patients than in healthy donors, and even lower in relapsed/refractory patients. By C4D1, a significant rise was seen in CD4+ TCR diversity but not in CD8+ TCR diversity (p=0.0027 vs p=0.16), and the rise was most apparent among complete responders (p=0.02). Trial patients with a complete response had baseline diversity similar to that of newly diagnosed patients, while partial responders and progressors had significantly lower diversity. Patients starting nivolumab less than 1 year after ASCT had lower diversity and were excluded from later analyses to avoid confounding by immune reconstitution.

The Qiagen DNeasy kit was used to extract genomic DNA from unsorted PBMCs and from the negatively selected CD4+ and CD8+ fractions. TCR beta CDR3 regions were subjected to amplification by immunoSEQ multiplex PCR with primers that anneal to V and J segments. A synthetic immune receptor repertoire was used to minimize amplification bias, and any remaining bias was removed computationally after sequencing. Under the source paper's analysis protocol: Custom Python scripts were used to quantify repertoire diversity as the Shannon entropy index. Unsorted, CD4+ and CD8+ repertoires were analyzed separately, except in combined analyses where CD4+ and CD8+ sequences were merged in silico. Clonal expansion was defined as at least a 2-fold frequency increase after treatment relative to C1D1, with a pseudocount of 0.5 for undetected baseline clones. Singleton clones were defined as clones with 0 or 1 copy at C1D1, and non-singleton clones were defined as clones with 2 or more copies. Clones expanded in unsorted samples were assigned a CD4+, CD8+ or unknown annotation through matching of protein sequences in sorted samples from the same patient. Diversity changes from C1D1 to C4D1 were tested in paired samples using Wilcoxon tests. TCRdb stores this immuneACCESS table with in-frame sequences only. Part of the clones is absent; in the studies checked, under half of the shortfall reflects unresolved V genes, and no reason is known for the rest. The D gene and trimming were derived from the DNA, and the V and J assignments and clone size from that table. This sample is represented by more than 10,000 clones; roughly 86% of them were singletons. The ten largest clones capture approximately 0.9% of the sample.

This specimen's time point label, interpreted: cycle 4 day 1 (C4D1), after five to seven weeks of nivolumab. All trial patients had relapsed after autologous stem cell transplantation, with cohorts A, B and C differing in prior brentuximab vedotin exposure. CD4+ T cells were purified from thawed PBMCs by magnetic negative selection with a Miltenyi CD4+ T cell isolation kit. The trial cohort comprised around 60 patients with relapsed/refractory classical Hodgkin lymphoma whose best overall responses were complete response, partial response or progressive disease. In the multi-cohort phase II CheckMate 205 trial, trial patients received single-agent nivolumab. An independent review committee assessed best overall response using the 2007 International Working Group response criteria. Trial PBMCs were collected immediately before nivolumab initiation (C1D1) and during therapy at cycle 2 day 1 and cycle 4 day 1. After peripheral blood was drawn into 8 mL Vacutainer Cell Preparation Tubes, PBMCs were isolated by centrifugation and then cryopreserved. Purified CD4+ and CD8+ fractions were prepared only for cases with an additional available PBMC sample. On LS columns in a quadroMACS separator, the magnetically labelled cells were depleted, and the flow-through was collected as the purified fraction.

From V the trimming removes 6 bases and from J it removes 14 bases, while the gene matches leave 19 bases of the junction unaccounted for. From cysteine to phenylalanine, the CDR3 is 17 amino acids long. The entry retains the CDR3 DNA only, 51 bases that are in frame from base 1. Sequences MNHEY (CDR1) and SMNVEV (CDR2) are obtained from the germline V gene (reference sequence). Remarks on this clone: There is no known antigen for this receptor. No much larger clonotype is one base removed from it; base qualities were not supplied.

The receptor's source is a human donor with classical Hodgkin lymphoma. Sequenced material: CD4+ T cells from blood, taken before the fourth cycle of nivolumab. In this chain, TRBV27 is recombined with TRBJ2-1; a stretch of 13 junction bases matches TRBD2. Here is the DNA: TGTGCCAGCAGCAGAGGAATGGGACTAGCGGGATCGGCCGACAAGTTCTTC. This translates into CASSRGMGLAGSADKFF.